Listed below are T cell receptor beta chains from one sample, sequenced in a study of shared clonotypes between healthy human individuals. Measured with immunoSEQ multiplex PCR; TCRdb has only the in-frame clones, and not every one. The sample records 750,000 to 1,000,000 clones, around 92% being singletons. Sequenced: naive CD8+ T cells sorted from blood. The receptors come from a young man in good health. Each CDR3 is given with its conserved first and last residue. The D gene is left open where the match is weak. For some rows the clone size is stated as once, few or many, or as a class when expanded; others skip it.

d_call: -
cdr3_length: 14
j_call: TRBJ2-7
v_call: TRBV4-2
clone_size: -
cdr3_nt: TGTGCCAGCAGCCAAGATCAGGGAAAGGACGAGCAGTACTTC
cdr3_aa: CASSQDQGKDEQYF

d_call: -
cdr3_length: 15
j_call: TRBJ2-2
v_call: TRBV13
clone_size: -
cdr3_nt: TGTGCCAGCAGCTTGGGGGGAGAGGGCGGCGGGGAGCTGTTTTTT
cdr3_aa: CASSLGGEGGGELFF

d_call: TRBD1
cdr3_length: 14
j_call: TRBJ2-3
v_call: TRBV7-3
clone_size: -
cdr3_nt: TGTGCCAGCAGCTCCGGGACAGGCACAGATACGCAGTATTTT
cdr3_aa: CASSSGTGTDTQYF

d_call: -
cdr3_length: 14
j_call: TRBJ1-2
v_call: TRBV4-3
clone_size: -
cdr3_nt: TGCGCCAGCAGCCAAGAAAACACCAACTATGGCTACACCTTC
cdr3_aa: CASSQENTNYGYTF

d_call: TRBD2
cdr3_length: 13
j_call: TRBJ2-7
v_call: TRBV11-2
clone_size: once
cdr3_nt: TGTGCCAGCAGCTTAGTGGCGGGAGACGAGCAGTACTTC
cdr3_aa: CASSLVAGDEQYF

d_call: TRBD2
cdr3_length: 15
j_call: TRBJ2-1
v_call: TRBV5-1
clone_size: once
cdr3_nt: TGCGCCAGCAGCTTGACTAGCGGAGCTTACAATGAGCAGTTCTTC
cdr3_aa: CASSLTSGAYNEQFF

d_call: TRBD2
cdr3_length: 15
j_call: TRBJ2-7
v_call: TRBV30
clone_size: -
cdr3_nt: TGTGCCTGGAATGGTGGCGGGAGGGCCGTTTACGAGCAGTACTTC
cdr3_aa: CAWNGGGRAVYEQYF

d_call: TRBD2
cdr3_length: 15
j_call: TRBJ2-7
v_call: TRBV6-5
clone_size: -
cdr3_nt: TGTGCCAGCAGGCGTACTAGCGGGAGTTCACACGAGCAGTACTTC
cdr3_aa: CASRRTSGSSHEQYF

d_call: -
cdr3_length: 13
j_call: TRBJ2-1
v_call: TRBV6-1
clone_size: once
cdr3_nt: TGTGCCAGCAGTGAATTCCTTCCTTCTGGGCAGTTCTTC
cdr3_aa: CASSEFLPSGQFF

d_call: -
cdr3_length: 16
j_call: TRBJ2-3
v_call: TRBV14
clone_size: -
cdr3_nt: TGTGCCAGCAGCCCACCGGAGGTAGTTAGCACAGATACGCAGTATTTT
cdr3_aa: CASSPPEVVSTDTQYF

d_call: -
cdr3_length: 15
j_call: TRBJ1-1
v_call: TRBV5-1
clone_size: once
cdr3_nt: TGCGCCAGCAGCTTGGACTCGGGGCGTGGAACTGAAGCTTTCTTT
cdr3_aa: CASSLDSGRGTEAFF

d_call: -
cdr3_length: 15
j_call: TRBJ2-7
v_call: TRBV19
clone_size: -
cdr3_nt: TGTGCCAGTAGTATTTGGCCAGGACCAACCTACGAGCAGTACTTC
cdr3_aa: CASSIWPGPTYEQYF

d_call: -
cdr3_length: 16
j_call: TRBJ2-7
v_call: TRBV27
clone_size: -
cdr3_nt: TGTGCCAGCAGTTTGAGGCAGGGTCCGTTGGGATACGAGCAGTACTTC
cdr3_aa: CASSLRQGPLGYEQYF

d_call: TRBD1
cdr3_length: 14
j_call: TRBJ2-7
v_call: TRBV4-1
clone_size: -
cdr3_nt: TGCGCCAGCAGCTTTCGGACAGGCTCCTACGAGCAGTACTTC
cdr3_aa: CASSFRTGSYEQYF

d_call: TRBD1
cdr3_length: 13
j_call: TRBJ2-1
v_call: TRBV19
clone_size: -
cdr3_nt: TGTGCCACCTCGGACAGGGCATACAATGAGCAGTTCTTC
cdr3_aa: CATSDRAYNEQFF

d_call: TRBD2
cdr3_length: 14
j_call: TRBJ2-1
v_call: TRBV5-4
clone_size: -
cdr3_nt: TGTGCCAGCAGCTTCTCTAGCGGGGGCCTCGAGCAGTTCTTC
cdr3_aa: CASSFSSGGLEQFF

d_call: TRBD2
cdr3_length: 13
j_call: TRBJ2-7
v_call: TRBV9
clone_size: -
cdr3_nt: TGTGCCAGCAGCGGGACTAGCAAGTACGAGCAGTACTTC
cdr3_aa: CASSGTSKYEQYF

d_call: -
cdr3_length: 11
j_call: TRBJ2-3
v_call: TRBV20-1
clone_size: -
cdr3_nt: TGCAGTGCGGACTTCACAGATACGCAGTATTTT
cdr3_aa: CSADFTDTQYF

d_call: TRBD2
cdr3_length: 17
j_call: TRBJ2-1
v_call: TRBV5-4
clone_size: -
cdr3_nt: TGTGCCAGCAGCTTGGCCGAGACTAGCGGGAGGGGGGATGAGCAGTTCTTC
cdr3_aa: CASSLAETSGRGDEQFF

d_call: -
cdr3_length: 14
j_call: TRBJ2-2
v_call: TRBV5-1
clone_size: few
cdr3_nt: TGCGCCAGCAGCTTGGACGGCAGCACCGGGGAGCTGTTTTTT
cdr3_aa: CASSLDGSTGELFF

d_call: -
cdr3_length: 14
j_call: TRBJ2-3
v_call: TRBV4-1
clone_size: -
cdr3_nt: TGCGCCAGCAGCCAAGAGGACACTACAGATACGCAGTATTTT
cdr3_aa: CASSQEDTTDTQYF

d_call: -
cdr3_length: 16
j_call: TRBJ2-1
v_call: TRBV15
clone_size: many
cdr3_nt: TGTGCCACCAGCAGAGCCCGGGGAGGGGGCTACAATGAGCAGTTCTTC
cdr3_aa: CATSRARGGGYNEQFF

d_call: -
cdr3_length: 16
j_call: TRBJ2-1
v_call: TRBV9
clone_size: once
cdr3_nt: TGTGCCAGCAGCGCCCTCACAGTTAGTGCGGGTGTTGAGCAGTTCTTC
cdr3_aa: CASSALTVSAGVEQFF

d_call: -
cdr3_length: 14
j_call: TRBJ2-1
v_call: TRBV6-5
clone_size: -
cdr3_nt: TGTGCCAGCAGCCGGGGTCCGGTTTTGAATGAGCAGTTCTTC
cdr3_aa: CASSRGPVLNEQFF

d_call: -
cdr3_length: 16
j_call: TRBJ2-3
v_call: TRBV7-2
clone_size: -
cdr3_nt: TGTGCCAGCAGCACCGACCAGCGGGCCAAGACAGATACGCAGTATTTT
cdr3_aa: CASSTDQRAKTDTQYF

d_call: -
cdr3_length: 14
j_call: TRBJ2-1
v_call: TRBV19
clone_size: -
cdr3_nt: TGTGCCAGTAGTACTACCCCGTCACGACCTGAGCAGTTCTTC
cdr3_aa: CASSTTPSRPEQFF